Below are 22 T cell receptor beta chains sequenced from a single sample in a study of shared clonotypes between healthy human individuals. Clones were sequenced by immunoSEQ multiplex PCR, and TCRdb holds only the in-frame ones, with some missing. The data hold more than 2 million clones, with around 95% observed a single time. The source material was naive CD4+ T cells sorted from blood. Subset: CD45RA+ positively selected. The receptor source for this set is a man between 18 and 29 years old in good health.

For this clone: One junction end disagrees with the germline gene, perhaps due to a read error. V is TRBV30 and J is TRBJ1-2; D is unresolved. The CDR3 spans 12 residues. The germline V gene encodes CDR1 GTSNPN and CDR2 SVGIG (reference sequence). CDR3 sequence: CAWSRVRHPLYF. The CDR3, as DNA: TGTGCCTGGAGTCGAGTGAGGCATCCCCTCTACTTC.

Regarding this clone: An end of the junction does not agree with germline; a read error may underlie this. The rearrangement uses TRBV7-7 and TRBJ2-5, with D perhaps TRBD2 (5 bases). Germline V lookup: CDR1 SSHAT, CDR2 FNYEAQ (reference sequence). The CDR3 has 14 residues. CDR3 residues: CASSLYGNQETQYF. Written as DNA, the CDR3 is TGTGCTAGCAGCTTATACGGGAACCAAGAGACCCAGTACTTC.

The J gene is TRBJ2-4, the V gene TRBV13; 8 positions agree with TRBD1. Trimming cost V 1 base and J 6 bases; bases outside gene matches: 5. The CDR3 sequence is 15 residues long. Germline V gene lookup returns CDR1 PRHDT and CDR2 FYEKMQ (reference sequence). The CDR3 coding sequence is TGTGCCAGCAGCTTAGACCGGACAGGGATAAACATTCAGTACTTC. Protein: CASSLDRTGINIQYF.

This chain uses TRBV19 with TRBJ2-5; the D gene is possibly TRBD1 (5 bases). The germline V and J ends were trimmed by 1 base and 4 bases, with 13 bases remaining between them. CDR1 and CDR2 from the germline V gene are LNHDA and SQIVND (reference sequence). This CDR3 is built from 15 residues. The CDR3 nucleotides are TGTGCCAGTAGTATAGCCACAGGAGCCTCAGAGACCCAGTACTTC. Protein: CASSIATGASETQYF.

The rearrangement links TRBV5-1 to TRBJ2-7; TRBD1 might be the D (6 bases). The V gene lost 4 bases and the J gene lost 0 bases, with 11 bases spanning the gap. CDR1 is SGHRS and CDR2 is YFSETQ in the germline V gene. The CDR3 sequence is 14 residues long. CDR3 sequence reads: CASSITGSSYEQYF. DNA of the CDR3: TGCGCCAGCAGCATCACAGGGAGCTCCTACGAGCAGTACTTC.

This clone was picked up one time. The sample holds other DNA sequences that translate to the same CDR3. The chain links TRBV6-5 to TRBJ1-6; no clear D gene. Germline V gives CDR1 MNHEY, CDR2 SVGAGI. The ends were cut back, 0 bases at V and 5 bases at J, with 8 bases in the middle. CDR3 length: 15 residues. CDR3 region: CASSYSRQNNSPLHF. DNA for the CDR3: TGTGCCAGCAGTTACTCGCGGCAGAATAATTCACCCCTCCACTTT.

Only one count was recorded for this clone. Distinct nucleotide sequences in the sample also encode this CDR3. The chain has TRBV5-1 and TRBJ2-5, with D maybe TRBD1 (5 bases). The CDR3 runs 14 residues. Germline CDR1 SGHRS, CDR2 YFSETQ. V gave up 0 bases and J gave up 4 bases, with 10 bases separating them. This CDR3 reads CASSLGQGGETQYF. As DNA, the CDR3 is TGCGCCAGCAGCTTGGGTCAGGGTGGAGAGACCCAGTACTTC.

The V and J genes are TRBV19 and TRBJ1-1, with TRBD1 as a possible D gene (6 bases). The CDR3 has 17 residues. Per germline, CDR1 LNHDA and CDR2 SQIVND (reference sequence). Trimming took off 6 bases at V and 5 bases at J, with 25 bases between the two ends. In DNA form, the CDR3 reads TGTGCCAGTAGATCGACGATCGGGCTCAGGGGAATTACTGAAGCTTTCTTT. Protein sequence: CASRSTIGLRGITEAFF. Variable domain in full (rest from reference TRBV19 and TRBJ1-1): DGGITQSPKYLFRKEGQNVTLSCEQNLNHDAMYWYRQDPGQGLRLIYYSQIVNDFQKGDIAEGYSVSREKKESFPLTVTSAQKNPTAFYLCASRSTIGLRGITEAFFGQGTRLTVV.

The chain joins TRBV7-8 to TRBJ2-5; 9 positions match TRBD1. Germline CDR1 reads SGHVS; CDR2 reads FQNEAQ. This CDR3 contains 15 residues. The J segment lost 1 base and the V segment lost 5 bases, leaving 5 bases of the junction unmatched. CDR3 loop: CASSTPDRGQETQYF. Here the CDR3 DNA reads TGTGCCAGCAGCACACCGGACAGGGGCCAAGAGACCCAGTACTTC.

The V and J genes are TRBV27 and TRBJ1-1; D call uncertain. The CDR3 runs to 14 residues. The germline CDR1 and CDR2 sequences are MNHEY and SMNVEV (reference sequence). The ends were cut back, 4 bases at V and 2 bases at J, with 11 bases in the middle. The CDR3 loop is CASSYSTVNTEAFF. CDR3 bases: TGTGCCAGCAGTTATTCTACAGTTAACACTGAAGCTTTCTTT.

A word on this clone: The CDR3 carries no conserved terminal phenylalanine or tryptophan, so it likely arises from a read error. It is unclear where the CDR3 begins or ends on the DNA, so no DNA is shown, and the CDR3 is as TCRdb lists it. The rearrangement uses TRBV7-9 and TRBJ1-1. The CDR3 length equals 12 residues, ends included. The germline CDR1 and CDR2 sequences are SEHNR and FQNEAQ (reference sequence). CDR3 amino acids: CASSLVSGPFNS.

The chain couples TRBV6-5 to TRBJ2-3, with 8 bases fitting TRBD1. Germline lookup yields CDR1 MNHEY and CDR2 SVGAGI. V lost 5 bases, J lost 2 bases, and 6 bases stayed unmatched. This CDR3 is 15 amino acids long. CDR3 protein: CASSPAGGITDTQYF. The CDR3, as DNA: TGTGCCAGCAGTCCGGCAGGGGGCATCACAGATACGCAGTATTTT.

The rearrangement joins TRBV5-5 to TRBJ2-7; tentative D call: TRBD1 (5 bases). Trimming removed 0 bases at V and 6 bases at J, with 13 bases between. CDR1 and CDR2 from the germline V gene are SGHKS and YYEKEE (reference sequence). CDR3 length: 14 residues. Here the CDR3 DNA reads TGTGCCAGCAGCTTGGAGGGGTGGAAAGGCGAGCAGTACTTC. It translates to CASSLEGWKGEQYF.

The rearrangement links TRBV5-6 to TRBJ2-4; TRBD2 is a possible D gene (6 bases). Germline assignment: CDR1 SGHDT and CDR2 YYEEEE. This CDR3 region has 15 residues. The V end lost 1 base, the J end lost 8 bases, and 16 bases lay between the germline ends. In nucleotides, the CDR3 is TGTGCCAGCAGCTTGTCAGGGAGGTGGGTGGACATTCAGTACTTC. It specifies CASSLSGRWVDIQYF.

CDR3 sequence reads: CACHRGEGYTF. The CDR3 coding sequence is TGTGCCTGCCACAGGGGGGAGGGCTACACCTTC. The rearrangement joins TRBV30 to TRBJ1-2, with TRBD1 identical over 8 bases. Germline V gene sequence: CDR1 GTSNPN, CDR2 SVGIG (reference sequence). The CDR3 runs 11 residues. V lost 6 bases and J lost 8; bases outside the gene matches: 5.

The V and J genes are TRBV5-1 and TRBJ1-1; D may be TRBD1 (6 bases). Germline V gene sequence: CDR1 SGHRS, CDR2 YFSETQ. The CDR3 spans 15 residues. Between the trimmed V and J ends, which lost 1 base and 0 bases, there was a span of 10 bases. CDR3 coding DNA: TGCGCCAGCAGCTTGAAAGGGGGGCTGAACACTGAAGCTTTCTTT. As protein: CASSLKGGLNTEAFF.

This rearrangement joins TRBV28 to TRBJ2-3, with 13 bases identical to TRBD2. Germline lookup yields CDR1 MDHEN and CDR2 SYDVKM. CDR3 length: 16 amino acids. Trimming took 3 bases from V and 8 from J; bases not matched to a gene: 8. The CDR3 DNA is TGTGCCAGCAGTTTTGAACTAGCGGGGGGGCTAAGTACGCAGTATTTT. Protein sequence: CASSFELAGGLSTQYF.

The V gene is TRBV5-1, the J gene TRBJ1-6; possibly TRBD1 for D (5 bases). V dropped 4 bases and J dropped 10 bases, with 18 bases sitting between them. Germline V gene sequence: CDR1 SGHRS, CDR2 YFSETQ. The CDR3 sequence is 15 residues long. For the CDR3, the DNA is TGCGCCAGCAGCCTCGGGACGGCGGTAGGGTCACCCCTCCACTTT. This sequence encodes CASSLGTAVGSPLHF.

This chain links TRBV30 with TRBJ2-3, with 9 positions matching TRBD1. The CDR3 is 15 amino acids. Trimming took 4 bases from V and 2 from J; bases not matched to a gene: 7. The germline V gene has CDR1 GTSNPN and CDR2 SVGIG (reference sequence). The CDR3 is CAWTPGQGLTDTQYF. The CDR3 DNA reads TGTGCCTGGACCCCGGGACAGGGCCTCACAGATACGCAGTATTTT.

The rearrangement joins TRBV4-2 to TRBJ1-2; 9 bases match TRBD1. J was trimmed by 4 bases and V by 4 bases; bases with no gene match: 4. Germline V CDR1 and CDR2: LGHNA, YNFKEQ. The CDR3 length is 14 residues. CDR3 in DNA: TGTGCCAGCAGCCGAGGGACAGGGACCTATGGCTACACCTTC. Its protein product is CASSRGTGTYGYTF.

V gene TRBV18 combines with J gene TRBJ2-5; TRBD1 agrees at 9 bases. CDR1 KGHSH and CDR2 LQKENI come from the germline V gene. The V segment lost 4 bases and the J segment 2 bases; nucleotides outside the gene matches: 11. CDR3 size: 17 residues. CDR3 sequence: CASSQGTAGTGQETQYF. CDR3 nucleotide sequence: TGTGCCAGCTCACAGGGAACTGCCGGGACAGGGCAAGAGACCCAGTACTTC.

The chain carries TRBV5-1 and TRBJ2-7, with 9 bases identical to TRBD1. Germline trimming cut 0 bases from V and 7 bases from J; bases unmatched to any gene: 8. Germline V lookup: CDR1 SGHRS, CDR2 YFSETQ. There are 15 residues in the CDR3. In nucleotides, the CDR3 is TGCGCCAGCAGCTTGGAGGGACAGGGTCCATGGGAGCAGTACTTC. It encodes CASSLEGQGPWEQYF.